Below, one TCR beta chain is given with its context. Its cognate antigen has yet to be identified. Qualities for individual bases were not recorded, and no much larger clone is one base off. From the cysteine through the phenylalanine, the CDR3 covers 15 amino acids. Just the 45-base CDR3 DNA is kept, in frame starting at base 1. Cut back by 0 bases and 2 bases, the V and J ends lie 13 bases apart. The CDR1 and CDR2 encoded by the germline V gene (reference sequence) are GTSNPN and SVGIG. This entry comes from a study of chemoradiotherapy in HPV16-positive cancers (dated by TCRdb to 2022 to 2024). In terms of the full investigation: Candidate HPV-specific T-cell clones and common TCR motifs were defined by functional T-cell assays performed on cells from two HPV16-positive patients. Next, the candidate HPV-specific TCRs and motifs were followed in TCR repertoires from approximately 87 patients with HPV-related cancers. The study asked whether T-cell immunity to the HPV oncoproteins E6 and E7 changes during chemoradiotherapy and whether this immunity affects survival.

General conclusions and limits of the study: Expansion of candidate HPV-specific clones and E7-related TCR motifs was observed in the tumor microenvironment during treatment, whereas no such expansion was observed for non-HPV-specific T cells. The functional definition of HPV-specific T cells came from only a couple of HPV16-positive patients, and the survival association was reported for HPV16-positive patients. Among HPV16-positive patients, expansion of HPV-responsive T cells during chemoradiotherapy was associated with better recurrence-free survival.

Library method: the immunoSEQ multiplex PCR assay. TCRdb provides this immuneACCESS table in a form limited to in-frame rearrangements. Some clones are lacking; in checked studies, under half of them reflect an unresolved V gene, and why the rest are absent is not known. The sample table contains around 5,700 clones; only one count was recorded for 85% to 90% of them. The ten largest clones represent 2% to 2.5% of the sample. Repertoires were sampled repeatedly over the course of chemoradiotherapy so that clonal expansion in the tumor microenvironment could be followed. The sequence links TRBV30 to TRBJ1-1, with the D gene not confidently named. This clonotype was sampled from a human donor with HPV-associated anogenital cancer. The specimen was tumor tissue, collected from a patient who underwent chemoradiotherapy. The CDR3 amino acid sequence is: CAWSVWSRSNTEAFF. In nucleotides, the sequence is TGTGCCTGGAGTGTATGGTCACGCTCTAACACTGAAGCTTTCTTT.